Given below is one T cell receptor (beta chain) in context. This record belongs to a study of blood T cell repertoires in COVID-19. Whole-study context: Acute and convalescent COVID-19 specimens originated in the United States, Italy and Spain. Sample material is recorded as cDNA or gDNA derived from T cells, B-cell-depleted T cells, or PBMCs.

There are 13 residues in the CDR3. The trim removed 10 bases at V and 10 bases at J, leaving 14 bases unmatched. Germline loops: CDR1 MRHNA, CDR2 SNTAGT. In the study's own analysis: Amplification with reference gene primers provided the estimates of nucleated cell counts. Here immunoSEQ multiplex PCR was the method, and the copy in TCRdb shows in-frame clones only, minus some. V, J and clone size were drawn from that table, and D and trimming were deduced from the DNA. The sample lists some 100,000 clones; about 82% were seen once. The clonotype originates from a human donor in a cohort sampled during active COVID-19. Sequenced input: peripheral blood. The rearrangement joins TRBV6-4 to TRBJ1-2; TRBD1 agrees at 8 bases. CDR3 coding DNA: TGTGCCACCTCGCGAGACAGGGGATTTGACTACACCTTC. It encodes CATSRDRGFDYTF.